The rows below give T cell receptor beta chains drawn from one sample of a study of blood T cell repertoires in COVID-19. The repertoire was sequenced with immunoSEQ multiplex PCR; TCRdb's copy has only in-frame clones and lacks some. The sample yields 70,000 or so clones, about 87% seen once. Sequencing was done on a sample of peripheral blood. Every receptor here comes from a woman aged 80 or over with active COVID-19. The CDR3 runs from the conserved cysteine through the conserved F or W. Each record gives: clone size, J gene, D gene, V gene, CDR3 DNA, CDR3 protein. A D gene is named only where the DNA matches it firmly. Rows may omit the clone size; those that give it use once, few, many or a size class.

NA | TRBJ1-2 | TRBD1 | TRBV11-2 | TGTGCCAGCAGCTTAGGGACAGGGGGGAACTATGGCTACACCTTC | CASSLGTGGNYGYTF
NA | TRBJ2-5 | TRBD2 | TRBV29-1 | TGCAGCGTTGTAAGGACTAGTCGAGAGACCCAGTACTTC | CSVVRTSRETQYF
NA | TRBJ1-1 | NA | TRBV28 | TGTGCCAGCAGTTTGGGAGGGGCCGACAACACTGAAGCTTTCTTT | CASSLGGADNTEAFF
NA | TRBJ2-7 | NA | TRBV29-1 | TGCAGCGTTGAGTCCCAGGGAAACGAGCAGTACTTC | CSVESQGNEQYF
NA | TRBJ2-7 | TRBD2 | TRBV27 | TGTGCCAGCAGGCCAGGACTAGCGGGGAACTACGAGCAGTACTTC | CASRPGLAGNYEQYF
few | TRBJ1-2 | NA | TRBV29-1 | TGCAGCGTTTTTACCTCGGACTATGGCTACACCTTC | CSVFTSDYGYTF
NA | TRBJ2-3 | TRBD1 | TRBV7-8 | TGTGCCAGCAGCCTGGGACAGGGTCATGATACGCAGTATTTT | CASSLGQGHDTQYF
NA | TRBJ1-3 | NA | TRBV30 | TGTGCCTGTCGCTCTGGAAACACCATATATTTT | CACRSGNTIYF
NA | TRBJ2-7 | TRBD1 | TRBV5-4 | TGTGCCAGCAGCTTGGCTAGGACAGGGACCTACGAGCAGTACTTC | CASSLARTGTYEQYF
NA | TRBJ2-5 | TRBD1 | TRBV6-6 | TGTGCCAGCAGTTACTCGCCCGGGACAGGGAGGGAGACCCAGTACTTC | CASSYSPGTGRETQYF
NA | TRBJ1-2 | TRBD1 | TRBV10-3 | TGTGCCATGGGGGACAGTCGGGGTCCCAACACCTTC | CAMGDSRGPNTF
NA | TRBJ2-7 | TRBD2 | TRBV5-1 | TGCGCCAGCAGCTTGGCAGGCGGACTAGCCCACGAGCAGTACTTC | CASSLAGGLAHEQYF
few | TRBJ1-5 | TRBD1 | TRBV7-3 | TGTGCCAGCAGCGGACAGGGCAATCAGCCCCAGCATTTT | CASSGQGNQPQHF
NA | TRBJ2-3 | TRBD2 | TRBV29-1 | TGCAGCGTTGGAAGCAGAACCGGGACTAGCCAGTCGTGGACAGATACGCAGTATTTT | CSVGSRTGTSQSWTDTQYF
NA | TRBJ2-5 | TRBD1 | TRBV15 | TGTGCCACCAGTACGGACAGGGTAGAGACCCAGTACTTC | CATSTDRVETQYF
few | TRBJ2-6 | NA | TRBV12-1 | TGTGCCAGCAGCCCTAAACGCTCTGGGGCCAACGTCCTGACTTTC | CASSPKRSGANVLTF
NA | TRBJ2-4 | TRBD1 | TRBV24-1 | TGTGCCACCAGTACCTCGACAGGGGTGGACATTCAGTACTTC | CATSTSTGVDIQYF
NA | TRBJ2-1 | TRBD1 | TRBV7-2 | TGTGCCAGCAGCTTAGCGAGGGACAGGGGGTTCGCGTTCTTC | CASSLARDRGFAFF
NA | TRBJ2-2 | NA | TRBV5-1 | TGCGCCAGCAGCGGGATCGACAGGCTTAACACCGGGGAGCTGTTTTTT | CASSGIDRLNTGELFF
NA | TRBJ1-2 | TRBD1 | TRBV5-6 | TGTGCCAGCAGCGTGGACAGGGGTGGCTACACCTTC | CASSVDRGGYTF
NA | TRBJ2-7 | TRBD1 | TRBV2 | TGTGCCAGCCTCCCGGGACAGAACTCCTACGAGCAGTACTTC | CASLPGQNSYEQYF
few | TRBJ1-2 | TRBD1 | TRBV30 | TGTGCCTGGAGTGGGAGGACAGGCTATGGCTACACCTTC | CAWSGRTGYGYTF
NA | TRBJ2-2 | TRBD1 | TRBV5-1 | TGCGCCAGCAGCCAACGGACAGGGTTAACCGGGGAGCTGTTTTTT | CASSQRTGLTGELFF
NA | TRBJ2-1 | NA | TRBV29-1 | TGCAGCGTCCCGGGACAAAGCTCCTACAATGAGCAGTTCTTC | CSVPGQSSYNEQFF
NA | TRBJ1-1 | NA | TRBV6-2/TRBV6-3 | TGTGCCAGCAGTCGTCCTGCGGTGCAGAACACTGAAGCTTTCTTT | CASSRPAVQNTEAFF
NA | TRBJ2-6 | NA | TRBV15 | TGTGCCACCAGCAGAGGAGGCAGGGAGGTGAAGGGGGCCAACGTCCTGACTTTC | CATSRGGREVKGANVLTF
NA | TRBJ2-2 | TRBD2 | TRBV28 | TGTGCCAGCAGTTTAGGTTGGGCGGGAGCCGGGGAGCTGTTTTTT | CASSLGWAGAGELFF
NA | TRBJ2-7 | TRBD2 | TRBV13 | TGTGCCAGCAGCTTAGGCCTAGTTCTAGCGGGACACGAGCAGTACTTC | CASSLGLVLAGHEQYF
NA | TRBJ1-2 | NA | TRBV7-9 | TGTGCCAGCAGCTCTACTTCAAAGTATGGCTACACCTTC | CASSSTSKYGYTF
NA | TRBJ2-2 | NA | TRBV6-5 | TGTGCCAGCGCACGCGGTTCCGGGGAGCTGTTTTTT | CASARGSGELFF
NA | TRBJ2-5 | NA | TRBV3-1/TRBV3-2 | TGTGCCAGCAGCAGACAGTCAGAGACCCAGTACTTC | CASSRQSETQYF
NA | TRBJ1-2 | NA | TRBV28 | TGTGCCAGCAGCTCTACCCTGCATTATGGCTACACCTTC | CASSSTLHYGYTF
NA | TRBJ2-3 | NA | TRBV27 | TGTGCCAGCAGTCGAACAGGGTCGCCAGATACGCAGTATTTT | CASSRTGSPDTQYF
NA | TRBJ2-1 | TRBD2 | TRBV7-2 | TGTGCCGCTAGCGGTGAGAGGAGGAATGAGCAGTTCTTC | CAASGERRNEQFF
once | TRBJ1-2 | NA | TRBV5-6 | TGTGCCAGCAGCTTGGAACAGAACTATGGCTACACCTTC | CASSLEQNYGYTF
NA | TRBJ2-7 | NA | TRBV3-1/TRBV3-2 | TGTGCCAGCAGCCAAGATCCCATTTACGAGCAGTACTTC | CASSQDPIYEQYF
NA | TRBJ1-3 | NA | TRBV9 | TGTGCCAGCAGCGTAGAGGGAGGTCCTATCTCTGGAAACACCATATATTTT | CASSVEGGPISGNTIYF
NA | TRBJ2-5 | NA | TRBV15 | TGTGCCACCAGCAGAGGGAGGGAGACCCAGTACTTC | CATSRGRETQYF
NA | TRBJ1-2 | NA | TRBV28 | TGTGCCAGCAGTCCCCCTTATGTGACAAGGATATCTGGCTACACCTTC | CASSPPYVTRISGYTF
NA | TRBJ2-2 | TRBD1 | TRBV19 | TGTGCCAGTAGTGTACAGGGGACGGACACCGGGGAGCTGTTTTTT | CASSVQGTDTGELFF
NA | TRBJ2-2 | TRBD2 | TRBV4-3 | TGCGCCAGCAGCCACCTTCCCGGGGGAGCGGGGGCCGGGGAGCTGTTTTTT | CASSHLPGGAGAGELFF
NA | TRBJ1-4 | NA | TRBV7-9 | TGTGCCAGCAGCTTTCTGACAGGACCTACTTCAACTAATGAAAAACTGTTTTTT | CASSFLTGPTSTNEKLFF
once | TRBJ2-7 | NA | TRBV19 | TGTGCCAGTAGTATATCAGGAGGGCGTCTTTGGTACGAGCAGTACTTC | CASSISGGRLWYEQYF
NA | TRBJ2-7 | TRBD2 | TRBV2 | TGTGCCAGCAGCGAATTACTAGCGGGAGAGCAGTACTTC | CASSELLAGEQYF
NA | TRBJ2-3 | NA | TRBV28 | TGTGCCAGCAGTCGACAGGGGAGCGGGATAGATACGCAGTATTTT | CASSRQGSGIDTQYF
NA | TRBJ1-4 | TRBD1 | TRBV7-9 | TGTGCCAGCAGCCGAGGGACAGCAGATAATGAAAAACTGTTTTTT | CASSRGTADNEKLFF
NA | TRBJ2-1 | TRBD1 | TRBV18 | TGTGCCAGCTCACCGGGGACAGTGAACAATGAGCAGTTCTTC | CASSPGTVNNEQFF
once | TRBJ2-1 | TRBD1 | TRBV18 | TGTGCCAGCTCACCCGAGACAGGGGCCAATGAGCAGTTCTTC | CASSPETGANEQFF
NA | TRBJ2-2 | TRBD1 | TRBV9 | TGTGCCAGCAGCGTAAGGGGGCGCCGGGATGCCGGGGAGCTGTTTTTT | CASSVRGRRDAGELFF